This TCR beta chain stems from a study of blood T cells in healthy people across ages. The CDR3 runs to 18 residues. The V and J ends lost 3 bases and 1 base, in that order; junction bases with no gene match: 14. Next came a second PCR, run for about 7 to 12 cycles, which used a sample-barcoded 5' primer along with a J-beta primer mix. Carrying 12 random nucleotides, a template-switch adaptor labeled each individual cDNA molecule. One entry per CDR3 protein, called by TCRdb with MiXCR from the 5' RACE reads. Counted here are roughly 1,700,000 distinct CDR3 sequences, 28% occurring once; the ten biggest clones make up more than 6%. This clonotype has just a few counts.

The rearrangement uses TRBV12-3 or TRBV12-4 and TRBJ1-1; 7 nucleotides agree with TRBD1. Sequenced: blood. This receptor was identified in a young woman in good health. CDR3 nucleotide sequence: TGTGCCAGCAGTTTCGAGACAGGGTTAGGAGGTTGGAACACTGAAGCTTTCTTT. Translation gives CASSFETGLGGWNTEAFF.